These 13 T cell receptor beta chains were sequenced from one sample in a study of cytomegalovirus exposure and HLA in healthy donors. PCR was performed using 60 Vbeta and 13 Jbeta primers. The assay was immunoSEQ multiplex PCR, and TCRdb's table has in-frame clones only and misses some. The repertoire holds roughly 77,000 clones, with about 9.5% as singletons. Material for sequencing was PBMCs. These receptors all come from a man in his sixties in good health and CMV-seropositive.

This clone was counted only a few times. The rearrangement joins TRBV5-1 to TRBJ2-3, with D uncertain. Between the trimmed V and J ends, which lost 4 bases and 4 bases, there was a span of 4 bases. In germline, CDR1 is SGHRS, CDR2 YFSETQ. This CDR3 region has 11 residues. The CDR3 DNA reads TGCGCCAGCAGCATCGCAGATACGCAGTATTTT. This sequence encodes CASSIADTQYF.

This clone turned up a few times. The CDR3 spells CASRGEETQYF. CDR3 sequence (DNA): TGCGCCAGCAGAGGAGAAGAGACCCAGTACTTC. The rearrangement uses TRBV5-1 and TRBJ2-5, with unresolved D. The CDR3 covers 11 residues. Trimming stripped 5 bases from V and 3 bases from J, with 5 bases between. CDR1 SGHRS and CDR2 YFSETQ come from the germline V gene.

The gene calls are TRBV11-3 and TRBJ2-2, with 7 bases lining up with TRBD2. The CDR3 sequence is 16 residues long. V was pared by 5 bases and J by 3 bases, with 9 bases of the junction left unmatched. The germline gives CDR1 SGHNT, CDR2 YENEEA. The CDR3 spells CASSPREAGDTGELFF. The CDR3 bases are TGTGCCAGCAGCCCCCGTGAGGCGGGAGACACCGGGGAGCTGTTTTTT.

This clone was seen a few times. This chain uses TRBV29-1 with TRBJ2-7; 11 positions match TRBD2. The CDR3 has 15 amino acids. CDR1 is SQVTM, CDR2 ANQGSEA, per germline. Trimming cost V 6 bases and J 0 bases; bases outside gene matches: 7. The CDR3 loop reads CSVTLGLAASYEQYF. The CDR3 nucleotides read TGCAGCGTCACACTGGGACTAGCGGCCTCCTACGAGCAGTACTTC.

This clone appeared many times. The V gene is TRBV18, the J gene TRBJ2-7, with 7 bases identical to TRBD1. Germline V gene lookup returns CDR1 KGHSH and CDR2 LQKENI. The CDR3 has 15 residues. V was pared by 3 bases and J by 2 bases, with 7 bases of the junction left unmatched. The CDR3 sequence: CASSPEDRYPYEQYV. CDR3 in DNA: TGTGCCAGCTCACCGGAGGACAGGTATCCCTACGAGCAGTACGTC.

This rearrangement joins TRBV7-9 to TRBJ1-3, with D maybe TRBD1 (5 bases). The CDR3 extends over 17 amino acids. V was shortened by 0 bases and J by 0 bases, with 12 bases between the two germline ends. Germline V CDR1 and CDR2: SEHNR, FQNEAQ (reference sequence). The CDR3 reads CASSLALGLGSGNTIYF. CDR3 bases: TGTGCCAGCAGCTTAGCGCTGGGACTAGGCTCTGGAAACACCATATATTTT.

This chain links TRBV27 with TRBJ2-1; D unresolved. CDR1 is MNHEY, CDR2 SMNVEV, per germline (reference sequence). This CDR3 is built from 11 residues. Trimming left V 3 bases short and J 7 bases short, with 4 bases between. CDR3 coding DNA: TGTGCCAGCAGTTTCTTAAATGAGCAGTTCTTC. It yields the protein CASSFLNEQFF.

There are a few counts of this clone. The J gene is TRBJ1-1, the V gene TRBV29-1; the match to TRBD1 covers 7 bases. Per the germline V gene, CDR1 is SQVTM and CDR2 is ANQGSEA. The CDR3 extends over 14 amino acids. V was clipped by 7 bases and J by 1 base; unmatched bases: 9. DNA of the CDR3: TGCAGCGCACGACAGGGAGGAAGGAACACTGAAGCTTTCTTT. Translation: CSARQGGRNTEAFF.

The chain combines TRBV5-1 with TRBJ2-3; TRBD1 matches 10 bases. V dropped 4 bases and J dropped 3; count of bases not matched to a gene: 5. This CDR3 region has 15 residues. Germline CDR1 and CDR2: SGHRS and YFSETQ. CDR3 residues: CASSGDRGETDTQYF. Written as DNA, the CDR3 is TGCGCCAGCAGCGGGGACAGGGGAGAGACAGATACGCAGTATTTT.

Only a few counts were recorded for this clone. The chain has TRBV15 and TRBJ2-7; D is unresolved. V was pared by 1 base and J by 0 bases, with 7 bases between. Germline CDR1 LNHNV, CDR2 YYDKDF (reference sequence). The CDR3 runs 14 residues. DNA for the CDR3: TGTGCCACCAGCAGAGGACTTTACTCCTACGAGCAGTACTTC. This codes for CATSRGLYSYEQYF.

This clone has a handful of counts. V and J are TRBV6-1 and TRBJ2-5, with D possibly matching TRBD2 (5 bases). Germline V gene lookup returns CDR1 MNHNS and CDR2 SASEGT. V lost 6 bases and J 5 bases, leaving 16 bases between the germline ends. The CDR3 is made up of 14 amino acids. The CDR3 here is CASRITEGGETQYF. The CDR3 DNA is TGTGCCAGCAGAATAACAGAGGGTGGGGAGACCCAGTACTTC.

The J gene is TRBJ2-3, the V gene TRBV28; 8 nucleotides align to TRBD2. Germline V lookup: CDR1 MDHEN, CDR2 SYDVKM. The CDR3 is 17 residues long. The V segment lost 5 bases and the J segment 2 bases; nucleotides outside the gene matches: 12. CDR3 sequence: CASSPPGGGRITDTQYF. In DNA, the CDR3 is TGTGCCAGCAGTCCGCCCGGGGGGGGGCGAATCACAGATACGCAGTATTTT.

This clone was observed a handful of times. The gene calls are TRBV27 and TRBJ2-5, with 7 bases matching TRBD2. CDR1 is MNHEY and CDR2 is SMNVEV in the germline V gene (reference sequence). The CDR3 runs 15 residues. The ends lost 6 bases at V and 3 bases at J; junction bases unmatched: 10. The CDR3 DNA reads TGTGCCAGCAGACACCGGTCAGGGAGGGAAGAGACCCAGTACTTC. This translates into CASRHRSGREETQYF.